This T cell receptor (beta chain) appears in the sequencing data of a study of T-cell reconstitution after alpha-beta-depleted transplantation in children. Study-level findings and limits: Most T-cell counts and diversity one year after the transplant came from T cells that were newly produced.

It was with unique molecular identifiers that the TCRbeta library was prepared. Using its own MiXCR run on the PCR reads, TCRdb lists one record per CDR3 protein. The sample holds 250,000 to 300,000 distinct CDR3 sequences, around a tenth seen once. The CDR3 extends over 17 amino acids. The germline V and J ends were trimmed by 0 bases and 1 base, with 17 bases remaining between them. Germline V CDR1 and CDR2: SGHRS, YFSETQ. Comment on this clonotype: Its cognate antigen is unknown. This may stem from a read error, because a much larger clone lies one nucleotide away.

Material: PBMCs, obtained before TCRalphabeta/CD19-depleted stem cell transplant. The rearrangement joins TRBV5-1 to TRBJ2-7; D may be TRBD2 (5 bases). This TCR derives from a boy less than two years old with acute myeloid leukemia, due to receive a stem cell transplant. Written as DNA, the CDR3 is TGCGCCAGCAGCTTGGCGGTGTCGCGGGCGGGTTCCTACGAGCAGTACTTC. Protein: CASSLAVSRAGSYEQYF.